Sequencing of this T cell receptor (beta chain) was carried out in a study of cytomegalovirus exposure and HLA in healthy donors. Study outcomes and limitations: A prior analysis recorded that most TCR beta V segments were productive about 90% or about 30% of the time. A list of about 180 TCR beta chains associated with cytomegalovirus was given.

Regarding this clone: Its target is not known.

CDR1 is LNHDA and CDR2 is SQIVND in the germline V gene (reference sequence). The CDR3 totals 15 residues. V lost 3 bases to trimming and J lost 0 bases, with 11 bases between them. Donors showed nominal health when sampled, although they likely had unrecorded immune exposures. Amplification used 60 Vbeta primers and 13 Jbeta primers. Per the authors' pipeline: The count from a later analysis was tens of millions of unique TCR beta chains, 9 million to 12 million of them shared. This table comes from immunoSEQ multiplex PCR, and its TCRdb copy is limited to in-frame clones, with some not included. The DNA was the basis for D and trimming; V, J and clone size are from that table. Of roughly 150,000 clones in the sample, roughly four fifths were seen once.

The receptor was derived from a man between 40 and 49 years old in good health and CMV-seronegative. V and J are TRBV19 and TRBJ1-1, with D perhaps matching TRBD1 (5 bases). The sample consisted of PBMCs. The CDR3 here is CASSMIGQMNTEAFF. DNA for the CDR3: TGTGCCAGTAGTATGATCGGACAAATGAACACTGAAGCTTTCTTT.